The 31 T cell receptor beta chains reported below all come from one sample, sequenced in a study of T-cell memory formation after mild COVID-19. TCRdb analysed the 5' RACE reads with MiXCR anew, one entry per CDR3 protein. The table lists about 360,000 distinct CDR3 sequences, approximately 13% of them singletons. Sequenced: PBMCs or a T cell subset sorted from them (not recorded which). The source is a man between 18 and 35 years old who had mild COVID-19 (a few samples of this study predate the infection). Cell type and time point are not known.

A few counts support this clonotype. The chain links TRBV4-3 to TRBJ2-4, with D possibly being TRBD1 (7 bases). From germline, CDR1 is LGHNA and CDR2 YSLEER. The CDR3 covers 13 residues. Trimming shortened V by 0 bases and J by 11 bases, and 11 bases separated the two germline ends. The CDR3 here is CASSQDGGGVQYF. The CDR3, as DNA: TGCGCCAGCAGCCAAGATGGAGGGGGCGTTCAGTACTTC.

This clonotype was counted at least ten times. The gene calls are TRBV5-1 and TRBJ2-3, with 11 bases that match TRBD2. Germline CDR1 reads SGHRS; CDR2 reads YFSETQ. The CDR3 is made up of 14 amino acids. The ends lost 4 bases at V and 6 bases at J; junction bases unmatched: 4. The CDR3 region is CASSIIAGGDTQYF. The CDR3 DNA follows: TGCGCCAGCAGCATCATAGCGGGAGGGGATACGCAGTATTTT.

A few counts support this clonotype. The DNA for the CDR3 is TGTGCCAGCAGCCGAGGGGGGCTAAAGACCCAGTACTTC. As protein: CASSRGGLKTQYF. V is TRBV3-1 and J is TRBJ2-5; either TRBD1 or TRBD2 may supply D (6 bases each). The V gene's germline CDR1 is LGHDT and CDR2 YNNKEL (reference sequence). Trimming removed 4 bases from V and 6 bases from J, with 12 bases in between. The CDR3 is made up of 13 amino acids.

This clonotype was found a few times. CDR3 in DNA: TGTGCCAGCAGCCCTAGACAGGACAATGAGCAGTTCTTC. Its protein is CASSPRQDNEQFF. The chain recombines TRBV6-5 with TRBJ2-1, with a possible D match to TRBD1 (6 bases). CDR3 length: 13 residues. Germline values: CDR1 MNHEY, CDR2 SVGAGI. V was clipped by 6 bases and J by 5 bases, with 11 bases between them.

This clonotype occurred a few times. V and J are TRBV6-6 and TRBJ1-5; the D is unclear. The V and J ends lost 7 bases and 5 bases respectively, with 15 bases between them. The germline gives CDR1 MNHNY, CDR2 SVGAGI (reference sequence). The CDR3 extends over 14 amino acids. CDR3 DNA: TGTGCCAGCACGAGGACCACTTGGGATCAGCCCCAGCATTTT. Its protein is CASTRTTWDQPQHF.

This clonotype was seen a few times. DNA of the CDR3: TGCAGTGCTAGTGAGGGAGACAGGGACACCGGGGAGCTGTTTTTT. Its translation: CSASEGDRDTGELFF. The chain joins TRBV20-1 to TRBJ2-2; 7 positions agree with TRBD1. V was pared by 3 bases and J by 3 bases, with 7 bases of the junction left unmatched. Per the germline V gene, CDR1 is DFQATT and CDR2 is SNEGSKA (reference sequence). The CDR3 runs to 15 residues.

V is TRBV30 and J is TRBJ1-5; D is perhaps TRBD1 (6 bases). Trimming removed 1 base from V and 2 bases from J, with 6 bases in between. Germline V gives CDR1 GTSNPN, CDR2 SVGIG (reference sequence). This CDR3 is built from 13 residues. The CDR3 coding sequence is TGTGCCTGGAGTGGACAGGGCAATCAGCCCCAGCATTTT. Protein: CAWSGQGNQPQHF.

Only a few counts were recorded for this clonotype. The rearrangement joins TRBV6-2 or TRBV6-3 to TRBJ2-7, with a possible D match to TRBD1 (5 bases). This CDR3 has 13 residues. V lost 5 bases and J 3 bases, leaving 11 bases between the germline ends. In germline, CDR1 is MNHEY, CDR2 SVGEGT. The CDR3 region is CASSPIQVYEQYF. CDR3 in DNA: TGTGCCAGCAGTCCCATACAGGTCTACGAGCAGTACTTC.

This chain uses TRBV28 with TRBJ2-7, with unresolved D. This CDR3 has 15 residues. Trimming cost V 1 base and J 1 base, with 11 bases left between them. Germline V gene sequence: CDR1 MDHEN, CDR2 SYDVKM. The CDR3 DNA follows: TGTGCCAGCAGTTTATCCCCGTGGCAATCCTACGAGCAGTACGTC. Encoded protein: CASSLSPWQSYEQYV.

This sequence joins TRBV7-3 and TRBJ2-5; no firm D call. This CDR3 is built from 13 residues. V was cut by 1 base and J by 3 bases, with 6 bases left in between. Germline V gene data show CDR1 as SGHTA and CDR2 as FQGTGA. The CDR3 sequence is CASSLSFKETQYF. The DNA for the CDR3 is TGTGCCAGCAGCTTAAGCTTTAAAGAGACCCAGTACTTC.

The chain joins TRBV24-1 to TRBJ1-2; the D is unclear. The germline gives CDR1 KGHDR, CDR2 SFDVKD. Trimming shortened V by 4 bases and J by 3 bases, and 8 bases separated the two germline ends. There are 13 residues in the CDR3. CDR3 amino acids: CATSDGRYYGYTF. The CDR3 DNA is TGTGCCACCAGTGACGGACGGTACTATGGCTACACCTTC.

There are a few counts of this clonotype. This chain joins TRBV6-2 or TRBV6-3 and TRBJ1-1; D is unresolved. V shed 2 bases and J shed 3 bases, with 10 bases lying between them. The CDR3 has 14 amino acids. Per germline, CDR1 MNHEY and CDR2 SVGEGT. The CDR3 sequence is CASSYGPWDTEAFF. CDR3 coding DNA: TGTGCCAGCAGTTACGGCCCTTGGGACACTGAAGCTTTCTTT.

The table lists this clonotype with a few counts. The chain recombines TRBV11-2 with TRBJ1-2, with a tentative D call TRBD1 (5 bases). Germline values: CDR1 SGHAT, CDR2 FQNNGV. Deletions cut 6 bases from V and 8 bases from J, with 22 bases between. The CDR3 extends over 15 amino acids. The CDR3 coding sequence is TGTGCCAGCAGATCCCCAGGGACTAGTAAGACGGGCTACACCTTC. This translates into CASRSPGTSKTGYTF.

This clonotype was recorded at least ten times. The gene calls are TRBV7-6 and TRBJ2-1, with TRBD2 matching 15 bases. The CDR3 length is 20 residues. J gave up 1 base and V 5 bases, and 12 bases lay outside the gene matches. Germline CDR1 and CDR2: SGHVS and FNYEAQ. In DNA form, the CDR3 reads TGTGCCAGCAGCCCCGGGACTAGCGGGGGGCACCTGCTGTCCTACAATGAGCAGTTCTTC. It encodes CASSPGTSGGHLLSYNEQFF.

This chain connects TRBV2 to TRBJ2-5; 10 nucleotides match TRBD2. V gave up 8 bases and J gave up 5 bases; unmatched junction bases: 8. This CDR3 contains 14 residues. Germline CDR1 is SNHLY and CDR2 is FYNNEI. The CDR3 sequence: CASSEGLASETQYF. The DNA of the CDR3 is TGTGCCAGCTCCGAGGGACTAGCGTCTGAGACCCAGTACTTC.

The chain couples TRBV7-9 to TRBJ1-2, with TRBD1 as a possible D gene (6 bases). This CDR3 region has 13 residues. Germline V gives CDR1 SEHNR, CDR2 FQNEAQ (reference sequence). V was clipped by 5 bases and J by 7 bases, with 14 bases between them. CDR3 in amino acids: CASSTGSTGGYTF. CDR3 sequence (DNA): TGTGCCAGCAGCACAGGGTCGACAGGTGGCTACACCTTC.

This clonotype has a handful of counts. The chain couples TRBV7-3 to TRBJ2-3; 8 bases agree with TRBD1. Trimming cost V 3 bases and J 1 base; bases outside gene matches: 3. The CDR3 contains 15 residues. Germline CDR1 is SGHTA and CDR2 is FQGTGA. Here the CDR3 DNA reads TGTGCCAGCAGCTTGATGGGACAGGGCACAGATACGCAGTATTTT. It translates to CASSLMGQGTDTQYF.

A remark on this clonotype: The junction departs from the called germline gene at one end, perhaps through a read error. V is TRBV29-1 and J is TRBJ2-5, with unresolved D. CDR1 is SQVTM and CDR2 is ANQGSEA in the germline V gene. There are 13 residues in the CDR3. The CDR3 is CSVESWEQDTQYF. The CDR3 nucleotides are TGCAGCGTTGAATCGTGGGAACAAGATACCCAGTACTTC.

This clonotype was picked up a small number of times. This chain links TRBV2 with TRBJ1-1; TRBD1 matches at 7 bases. The ends lost 1 base at V and 4 bases at J; junction bases unmatched: 6. This CDR3 contains 15 residues. CDR1 is SNHLY and CDR2 is FYNNEI in the germline V gene. The CDR3 is CASSEGGGKATEAFF. The CDR3 DNA reads as TGTGCCAGCAGTGAAGGAGGGGGCAAGGCCACTGAAGCTTTCTTT.

This clonotype showed up just a few times. The chain has TRBV15 and TRBJ2-5; D gene ambiguous. V shed 0 bases and J shed 5 bases, with 13 bases lying between them. This CDR3 is 15 amino acids long. Germline lookup yields CDR1 LNHNV and CDR2 YYDKDF (reference sequence). The CDR3 DNA is TGTGCCACCAGCAGAGATAACAGTGGCGAGGAGACCCAGTACTTC. Amino acid sequence: CATSRDNSGEETQYF.

The genes are TRBV5-4 and TRBJ2-1; possible D gene TRBD1, 7 bases. Trimming took off 4 bases at V and 5 bases at J, with 16 bases between the two ends. CDR1 and CDR2 (germline): SGHNT, YYREEE (reference sequence). CDR3 length: 15 amino acids. CDR3 DNA sequence: TGTGCCAGCAGCGGAGGAGGGGGCCGGGACAATGAGCAGTTCTTC. Its translation is CASSGGGGRDNEQFF.

The rearrangement joins TRBV28 to TRBJ1-1, with 8 positions matching TRBD1. Losses at the gene ends were 7 bases for V and 5 bases for J; bases not matched to a gene: 9. This CDR3 has 14 amino acids. CDR1 and CDR2 (germline): MDHEN, SYDVKM. In nucleotides, the CDR3 is TGTGCCAGCAAAAGGGGACAGGCGGGAACTGAAGCTTTCTTT. This codes for CASKRGQAGTEAFF.

The rearrangement joins TRBV20-1 to TRBJ1-6, with 11 bases identical to TRBD1. The CDR3 runs to 16 residues. V shed 0 bases and J 9 bases; nucleotides not matched to a gene: 7. Germline V CDR1 and CDR2: DFQATT, SNEGSKA (reference sequence). The CDR3 reads CSARDWGTGGASPLHF. The CDR3 region has the DNA TGCAGTGCTAGAGATTGGGGGACAGGGGGAGCTTCACCCCTCCACTTT.

In regard to this clonotype: The CDR3 ends on some other residue instead of the conserved phenylalanine or tryptophan, so this is likely a read error. The V gene is TRBV20-1, the J gene TRBJ2-5, with D perhaps matching TRBD1 or TRBD2 (5 bases each). The CDR3 sequence is 16 residues long. CDR1 DFQATT and CDR2 SNEGSKA come from the germline V gene (reference sequence). The V end lost 3 bases, the J end lost 1 base, and 18 bases lay between the germline ends. CDR3 sequence reads: CSARGRDPVTQETQYL. The CDR3 DNA reads as TGCAGTGCTAGGGGCCGGGACCCAGTAACCCAAGAGACCCAGTACTTA.

In its sample, this clonotype was seen many times. The chain combines TRBV7-7 with TRBJ2-5; no clear D. The length of the CDR3 is 12 residues. Trimming cost V 5 bases and J 5 bases, with 9 bases left between them. CDR1 SSHAT and CDR2 FNYEAQ come from the germline V gene (reference sequence). CDR3 amino acids: CASSAWKETQYF. In nucleotides, the CDR3 is TGTGCCAGCAGCGCTTGGAAGGAGACCCAGTACTTC.

The chain links TRBV6-5 to TRBJ1-1; no clear D. CDR1 and CDR2 (germline): MNHEY, SVGAGI. V lost 5 bases and J 3 bases, leaving 7 bases between the germline ends. The CDR3 has 12 residues. The CDR3 sequence is CASSDQYTEAFF. The CDR3 DNA follows: TGTGCCAGCAGTGACCAGTACACTGAAGCTTTCTTT.

This clonotype was found a few times. This chain connects TRBV20-1 to TRBJ1-5; D possibly corresponds to TRBD1 (5 bases). The V end lost 4 bases, the J end lost 4 bases, and 11 bases lay between the germline ends. Germline loops: CDR1 DFQATT, CDR2 SNEGSKA (reference sequence). The CDR3 has 13 amino acids. CDR3 region: CSAIRAWNQPQHF. The CDR3, as DNA: TGCAGTGCTATCAGGGCGTGGAATCAGCCCCAGCATTTT.

This clonotype was seen a handful of times. The chain couples TRBV20-1 to TRBJ2-3; D not certain. The CDR3 length is 18 residues. Trimming removed 1 base from V and 2 bases from J, with 22 bases in between. CDR1 is DFQATT and CDR2 is SNEGSKA in the germline V gene (reference sequence). DNA of the CDR3: TGCAGTGCTAGAGTTGTCGGAAGGCGAGGCCGGAACACAGATACGCAGTATTTT. Translation: CSARVVGRRGRNTDTQYF.

In its sample, this clonotype was seen a few times. J is TRBJ1-2 and V is TRBV20-1, with D uncertain. The CDR3 runs to 14 residues. Germline-derived CDR1 and CDR2 are DFQATT and SNEGSKA (reference sequence). Trimming took 0 bases from V and 2 from J, leaving 10 bases between them. CDR3 in amino acids: CSARDLGENYGYTF. As DNA, the CDR3 is TGCAGTGCTAGAGATCTCGGGGAGAACTATGGCTACACCTTC.

The chain links TRBV11-2 to TRBJ2-1; D perhaps matches TRBD2 (5 bases). The CDR3 length is 15 residues. The germline gives CDR1 SGHAT, CDR2 FQNNGV. Trimming took 4 bases from V and 4 from J, leaving 14 bases between them. This chain's CDR3 is CASSSAGRVYNEQFF. CDR3 coding DNA: TGTGCCAGCAGCTCAGCTGGGCGGGTTTACAATGAGCAGTTCTTC.

The chain combines TRBV7-9 with TRBJ2-7, with D maybe TRBD1 (6 bases). Germline V lookup: CDR1 SEHNR, CDR2 FQNEAQ (reference sequence). Trimming shortened V by 1 base and J by 10 bases, and 23 bases separated the two germline ends. The CDR3 has 16 amino acids. As DNA, the CDR3 is TGTGCCAGCAGCTTAGACATCCACAGGGCGGGCGGCGAACAGTACGTC. It yields the protein CASSLDIHRAGGEQYV.